This TCR beta chain stems from a study of T-cell reconstitution after alpha-beta-depleted transplantation in children. Researchers prepared the TCRbeta library using unique molecular identifiers, the study reports. One entry per CDR3 protein results from TCRdb running MiXCR on the PCR reads. The sample shows 150,000 to 200,000 distinct CDR3 sequences, about 6.4% of them seen only once. CDR1 and CDR2 from the germline V gene are SQVTM and ANQGSEA. There are 13 residues in the CDR3. The V gene end was trimmed by 6 bases and the J gene end by 6 bases; junction bases not matched to a gene: 10. This clonotype was seen many times.

Sequenced material: PBMCs from the stem cell graft donor, taken from the stem cell graft. This TCR was recovered from a human donor who donated a stem cell graft to a child with Wiskott-Aldrich syndrome. The rearrangement uses TRBV29-1 and TRBJ1-2; 7 bases map to TRBD1. CDR3 in amino acids: CSVSDRERHGYTF. CDR3 sequence (DNA): TGCAGCGTATCCGACAGGGAAAGGCATGGCTACACCTTC.